Listed here are 20 T cell receptor beta chains from one sample, sequenced in a study of blood T cell repertoires in COVID-19. Method: immunoSEQ multiplex PCR; TCRdb's copy keeps in-frame clones and lacks some. Of approximately 220,000 clones listed, 75% to 90% are singletons. Sequencing input: PBMCs or T cells enriched from blood (not recorded which). These receptors came from a woman younger than 35 in a cohort exposed to, infected with or recovered from COVID-19 (not recorded which).

The V gene is TRBV3-1 (or the pseudogene TRBV3-2), the J gene TRBJ2-1, with TRBD2 matching over 13 bases. J gave up 5 bases and V 6 bases, and 4 bases lay outside the gene matches. The V gene's germline CDR1 is LGHDT and CDR2 YNNKEL (reference sequence). The CDR3 is 15 amino acids. CDR3 sequence (DNA): TGTGCCAGCAGAGACGGACTAGCGGGGGACAATGAGCAGTTCTTC. Translation: CASRDGLAGDNEQFF.

This chain links TRBV6-5 with TRBJ1-1, with D unresolved. Trimming left V 7 bases short and J 1 base short, with 10 bases between. The germline CDR1 and CDR2 sequences are MNHEY and SVGAGI. The CDR3 totals 13 residues. This CDR3 reads CASTPGRNTEAFF. For the CDR3, the DNA is TGTGCCAGCACCCCCGGGAGGAACACTGAAGCTTTCTTT.

This sequence joins TRBV12-3 or TRBV12-4 and TRBJ2-1; D is ambiguous. The V end was cut by 6 bases, the J end by 9 bases, with 15 bases between. This CDR3 has 13 residues. Here the CDR3 DNA reads TGTGCCAGCAGGAAAACGCCAGGCATTGAGCAGTTCTTC. Its translation: CASRKTPGIEQFF.

The CDR3 DNA reads TGTGCCAGCAGTTTGGACAGGTATAATTCACCCCTCCACTTT. Protein: CASSLDRYNSPLHF. The chain uses TRBV6-5 and TRBJ1-6, with 7 bases that match TRBD1. This CDR3 region has 14 residues. Germline V gives CDR1 MNHEY, CDR2 SVGAGI. After removal of 4 bases from V and 4 bases from J, the junction contained 1 base not matched to a gene.

The gene calls are TRBV19 and TRBJ2-2, with 8 bases identical to TRBD2. The CDR3 spans 16 residues. Germline V gives CDR1 LNHDA, CDR2 SQIVND (reference sequence). Trimming at V came to 5 bases and at J to 5 bases, leaving 10 bases not matched to a gene. CDR3 sequence reads: CASSPTGGRRTGELFF. The CDR3 bases are TGTGCCAGTAGTCCAACGGGGGGGCGCAGGACCGGGGAGCTGTTTTTT.

This chain joins TRBV3-1 (or the pseudogene TRBV3-2) and TRBJ2-2; 7 bases are a match to TRBD1. The trim removed 2 bases at V and 2 bases at J, leaving 8 bases unmatched. The CDR3 is made up of 17 amino acids. CDR1 and CDR2 from the germline V gene are LGHDT and YNNKEL (reference sequence). The CDR3 DNA reads as TGTGCCAGCAGCCAACCTGGGGACAGCCTTAACACCGGGGAGCTGTTTTTT. It encodes CASSQPGDSLNTGELFF.

The rearrangement uses TRBV24-1 and TRBJ1-2; D remains unclear. V was trimmed by 6 bases and J by 6 bases, leaving 10 bases between them. CDR3 length: 12 amino acids. CDR1 is KGHDR, CDR2 SFDVKD, per germline. CDR3 amino acids: CATSPGSDGYTF. CDR3 DNA sequence: TGTGCCACCAGTCCCGGGAGCGATGGCTACACCTTC.

V is TRBV18 and J is TRBJ2-7; 7 bases match TRBD1. With 6 bases clipped from V and 3 bases from J, the junction kept 8 bases outside the gene matches. The CDR3 runs to 14 residues. Germline loops: CDR1 KGHSH, CDR2 LQKENI. The CDR3, as DNA: TGTGCCAGCTCCCCCGGGACAGTTTACTACGAGCAGTACTTC. Translation gives CASSPGTVYYEQYF. The full variable domain, its missing parts supplied by reference TRBV18 and TRBJ2-7, is NAGVMQNPRHLVRRRGQEARLRCSPMKGHSHVYWYRQLPEEGLKFMVYLQKENIIDESGMPKERFSAEFPKEGPSILRIQQVVRGDSAAYFCASSPGTVYYEQYFGPGTRLTVT.

This chain links TRBV25-1 with TRBJ1-4; D call uncertain. CDR3 length: 15 residues. V shed 5 bases and J shed 6 bases, with 16 bases lying between them. CDR1 is MGHDK, CDR2 SYGVNS, per germline. CDR3 loop: CASSQKRAGDEKLFF. The CDR3 DNA is TGTGCCAGCAGTCAGAAAAGGGCCGGGGATGAAAAACTGTTTTTT.

The gene calls are TRBV6-5 and TRBJ2-7; TRBD2 might be the D (6 bases). This CDR3 contains 16 residues. V shed 2 bases and J shed 1 base, with 15 bases lying between them. CDR1 is MNHEY, CDR2 SVGAGI, per germline. CDR3 DNA sequence: TGTGCCAGCAGTTACGGGTGGGGCGGGACTTCCTACGAGCAGTACTTC. As protein: CASSYGWGGTSYEQYF.

This rearrangement joins TRBV9 to TRBJ2-1; 14 bases line up with TRBD2. CDR1 and CDR2 from the germline V gene are SGDLS and YYNGEE. The CDR3 runs 20 residues. The ends lost 4 bases at V and 2 bases at J; junction bases unmatched: 14. The CDR3 bases are TGTGCCAGCAGCCCACCAATCGCCGGGACTAGCGGGAGAGCCTACAATGAGCAGTTCTTC. Encoded protein: CASSPPIAGTSGRAYNEQFF. Supplemented by reference TRBV9 and TRBJ2-1, the full variable domain reads DSGVTQTPKHLITATGQRVTLRCSPRSGDLSVYWYQQSLDQGLQFLIQYYNGEERAKGNILERFSAQQFPDLHSELNLSSLELGDSALYFCASSPPIAGTSGRAYNEQFFGPGTRLTVL.

V gene TRBV15 combines with J gene TRBJ1-2; the match to TRBD1 covers 10 bases. The CDR3 loop spans 18 amino acids. J lost 1 base, V lost 0 bases, and 8 bases had no gene match. Germline V gene sequence: CDR1 LNHNV, CDR2 YYDKDF (reference sequence). CDR3 residues: CATSRDTSTGGRNYGYTF. The DNA of the CDR3 is TGTGCCACCAGCAGAGATACCTCGACAGGGGGCCGTAACTATGGCTACACCTTC.

This clone was observed a handful of times. The gene calls are TRBV7-2 and TRBJ2-1; 9 bases are shared with TRBD2. Germline V gene data show CDR1 as SGHTA and CDR2 as FQGNSA. There are 17 residues in the CDR3. Unmatched junction bases numbered 12, after V lost 3 bases and J lost 6 bases. CDR3: CASSFGNPGLASNEQFF. The CDR3 nucleotides read TGTGCCAGCAGCTTTGGTAACCCGGGACTAGCTTCCAATGAGCAGTTCTTC.

This clone turned up a few times. This chain links TRBV19 with TRBJ2-7, with D possibly TRBD2 on 6 matching bases. Trimming removed 4 bases from V and 1 base from J, with 11 bases in between. This CDR3 is built from 14 residues. From germline, CDR1 is LNHDA and CDR2 SQIVND (reference sequence). The CDR3 region has the DNA TGTGCCAGTAGTAGGAGGGCAGGGTCCTACGAGCAGTACTTC. It specifies CASSRRAGSYEQYF.

The chain uses TRBV5-1 and TRBJ2-3, with TRBD2 matching over 7 bases. The ends lost 5 bases at V and 3 bases at J; junction bases unmatched: 6. CDR3 size: 14 residues. Germline V gives CDR1 SGHRS, CDR2 YFSETQ. CDR3 DNA sequence: TGCGCCAGCAGTCGCAGCGGGATGACAGATACGCAGTATTTT. Protein product: CASSRSGMTDTQYF.

This CDR3 is CATSDSQKMNTEAFF. The CDR3 coding sequence is TGTGCCACCAGTGATTCTCAGAAGATGAACACTGAAGCTTTCTTT. This sequence joins TRBV24-1 and TRBJ1-1; D call uncertain. Germline CDR1 and CDR2: KGHDR and SFDVKD. This CDR3 has 15 amino acids. V lost 2 bases to trimming and J lost 0 bases, with 9 bases between them.

The V gene is TRBV18, the J gene TRBJ1-1; the D gene is possibly TRBD1 (6 bases). The CDR3 loop spans 15 amino acids. The ends were cut back, 3 bases at V and 8 bases at J, with 19 bases in the middle. Germline V gene data show CDR1 as KGHSH and CDR2 as LQKENI. The CDR3 sequence: CASSPQDSPLLEAFF. As DNA, the CDR3 is TGTGCCAGCTCACCTCAGGACAGCCCCTTACTAGAAGCTTTCTTT.

The V gene is TRBV28, the J gene TRBJ1-5; a weak D match, TRBD1 (6 bases). The CDR3 contains 13 residues. V dropped 6 bases and J dropped 4 bases, with 10 bases sitting between them. The germline gives CDR1 MDHEN, CDR2 SYDVKM. The CDR3 DNA reads TGTGCCAGCAGGGGGACACGGAATCAGCCCCAGCATTTT. It codes for CASRGTRNQPQHF. The full variable domain, in which reference TRBV28 and TRBJ1-5 provide the parts outside the CDR3, is DVKVTQSSRYLVKRTGEKVFLECVQDMDHENMFWYRQDPGLGLRLIYFSYDVKMKEKGDIPEGYSVSREKKERFSLILESASTNQTSMYLCASRGTRNQPQHFGDGTRLSIL.

The table lists this clone with a count of one. The chain combines TRBV11-2 with TRBJ1-1, with a tentative D call TRBD1 (5 bases). V was pared by 8 bases and J by 3 bases, with 16 bases between. This CDR3 has 14 amino acids. Germline loops: CDR1 SGHAT, CDR2 FQNNGV. The CDR3 region has the DNA TGTGCCAGCGGCCGAAGACAGAAGGACACTGAAGCTTTCTTT. Its protein product is CASGRRQKDTEAFF.

The chain recombines TRBV2 with TRBJ2-4, with a tentative D call TRBD1 (5 bases). Between the trimmed V and J ends, which lost 5 bases and 4 bases, there was a span of 12 bases. From germline, CDR1 is SNHLY and CDR2 FYNNEI. The CDR3 sequence is 14 residues long. The CDR3 loop reads CASSPLTEKNIQYF. CDR3 coding DNA: TGTGCCAGCAGTCCTCTGACAGAGAAAAACATTCAGTACTTC. The full variable domain, its missing parts supplied by reference TRBV2 and TRBJ2-4, is EPEVTQTPSHQVTQMGQEVILRCVPISNHLYFYWYRQILGQKVEFLVSFYNNEISEKSEIFDDQFSVERPDGSNFTLKIRSTKLEDSAMYFCASSPLTEKNIQYFGAGTRLSVL.